What follows is one TCR beta chain and its context. Its antigen is not identified. V dropped 0 bases and J dropped 3; count of bases not matched to a gene: 6. The CDR3 totals 18 residues. Germline values: CDR1 MGHRA, CDR2 YSYEKL. Each of the donors was a healthy bone marrow donor. In the PCR, 60 Vbeta and 13 Jbeta primers were used. TCRdb's table, derived via immunoSEQ multiplex PCR, lists solely in-frame clones and lacks some. The sample consists of fewer than 200,000 clones, 80% of them appearing once. This sample was included in a study of cytomegalovirus exposure and HLA in healthy donors. Overall study findings and caveats: Listed as cytomegalovirus-associated were approximately 160 TCR beta chains. About 90% or about 30% of the time was how often most TCR beta V segments were productive, according to an earlier analysis.

This TCR derives from a woman in her 50s in good health and CMV-seropositive. The material sequenced was PBMCs. The chain has TRBV4-1 and TRBJ2-2; 11 bases line up with TRBD2. In DNA form, the CDR3 reads TGCGCCAGCAGCCAAGACCGACTAGCGGGAAGGTACACCGGGGAGCTGTTTTTT. It codes for CASSQDRLAGRYTGELFF.